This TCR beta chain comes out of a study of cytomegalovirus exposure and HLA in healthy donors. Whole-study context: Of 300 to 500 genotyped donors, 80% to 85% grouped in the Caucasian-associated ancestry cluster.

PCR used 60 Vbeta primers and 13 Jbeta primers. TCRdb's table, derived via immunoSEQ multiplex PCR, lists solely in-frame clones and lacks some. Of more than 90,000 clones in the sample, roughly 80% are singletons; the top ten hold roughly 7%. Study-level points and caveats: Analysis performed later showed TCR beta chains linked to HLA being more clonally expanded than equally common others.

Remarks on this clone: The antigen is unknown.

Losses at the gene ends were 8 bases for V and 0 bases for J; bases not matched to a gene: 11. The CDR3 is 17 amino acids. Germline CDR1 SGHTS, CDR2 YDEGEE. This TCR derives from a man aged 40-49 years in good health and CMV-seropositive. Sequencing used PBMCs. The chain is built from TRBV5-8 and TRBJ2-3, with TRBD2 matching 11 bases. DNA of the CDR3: TGTGCCAGGGAACTAGCGGGAGTTATTTCGAGCACAGATACGCAGTATTTT. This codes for CARELAGVISSTDTQYF.